The clone carrying this T cell receptor beta chain was seen a few times. As yet, its antigen is unknown. Profiling relied on immunoSEQ multiplex PCR, and the TCRdb table lists in-frame clones only, not all of them. The top ten clones hold 1.1% of a sample with fewer than 30,000 clones, roughly nine tenths of them seen once. The CDR3 loop spans 13 amino acids. Per germline, CDR1 SQVTM and CDR2 ANQGSEA. V dropped 5 bases and J dropped 4 bases, with 13 bases sitting between them. These data belong to a study of T cells in narcolepsy. About the research overall: Donors had narcolepsy type 1 or type 2, or were healthy controls.

General study results and limits: Blood of same and different patients, but not healthy controls, reportedly held recurring autoreactive clonotypes.

Specimen: CD45RA- memory CD4+ T cells from PBMCs. The gene calls are TRBV29-1 and TRBJ2-3, with a tentative D call TRBD1 (5 bases). The receptor's source is a human donor with narcolepsy. The chain's CDR3 is CSVQEGVADTQYF. Written as DNA, the CDR3 is TGCAGCGTTCAGGAAGGGGTGGCAGATACGCAGTATTTT.